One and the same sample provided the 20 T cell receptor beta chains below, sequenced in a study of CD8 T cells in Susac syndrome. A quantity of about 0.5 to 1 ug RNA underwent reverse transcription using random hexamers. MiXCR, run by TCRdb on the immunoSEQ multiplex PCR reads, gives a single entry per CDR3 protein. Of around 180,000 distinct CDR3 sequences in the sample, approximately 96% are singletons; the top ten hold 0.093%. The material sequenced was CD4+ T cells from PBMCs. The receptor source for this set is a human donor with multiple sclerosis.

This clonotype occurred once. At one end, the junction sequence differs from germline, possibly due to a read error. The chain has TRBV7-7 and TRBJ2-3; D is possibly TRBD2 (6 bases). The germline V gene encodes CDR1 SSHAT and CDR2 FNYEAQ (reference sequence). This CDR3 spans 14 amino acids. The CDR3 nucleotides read TGTGCTAGCAGCTTGGGACTCCCTGGAGATACGCAGTATTTT. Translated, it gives CASSLGLPGDTQYF.

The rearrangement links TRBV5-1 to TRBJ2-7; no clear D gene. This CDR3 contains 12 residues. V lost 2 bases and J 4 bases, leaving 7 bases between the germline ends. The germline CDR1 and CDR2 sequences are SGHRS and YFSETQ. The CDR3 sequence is CASSFGQYEQYF. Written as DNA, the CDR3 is TGCGCCAGCAGCTTTGGCCAATACGAGCAGTACTTC.

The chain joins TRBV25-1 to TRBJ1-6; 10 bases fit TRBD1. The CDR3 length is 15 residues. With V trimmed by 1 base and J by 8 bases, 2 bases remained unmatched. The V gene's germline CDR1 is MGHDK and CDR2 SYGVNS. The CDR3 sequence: CASSEWGTGDSPLHF. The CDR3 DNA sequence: TGTGCCAGCAGTGAATGGGGGACAGGGGATTCACCCCTCCACTTT. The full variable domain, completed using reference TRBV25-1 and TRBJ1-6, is EADIYQTPRYLVIGTGKKITLECSQTMGHDKMYWYQQDPGMELHLIHYSYGVNSTEKGDLSSESTVSRIRTEHFPLTLESARPSHTSQYLCASSEWGTGDSPLHFGNGTRLTVT.

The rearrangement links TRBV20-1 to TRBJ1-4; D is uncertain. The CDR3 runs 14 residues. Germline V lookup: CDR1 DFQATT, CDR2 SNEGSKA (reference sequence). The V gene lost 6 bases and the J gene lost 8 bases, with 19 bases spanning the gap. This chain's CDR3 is CSAYSPSSYEKLFF. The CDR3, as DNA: TGCAGTGCGTATTCCCCGAGTAGTTACGAAAAACTGTTTTTT.

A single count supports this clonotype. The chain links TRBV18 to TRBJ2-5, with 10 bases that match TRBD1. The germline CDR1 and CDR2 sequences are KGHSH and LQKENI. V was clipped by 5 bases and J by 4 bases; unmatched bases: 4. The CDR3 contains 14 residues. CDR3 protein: CASSGRTGGETQYF. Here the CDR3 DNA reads TGTGCCAGCTCAGGACGGACAGGGGGAGAGACCCAGTACTTC.

The CDR3 loop is CSARGSGGQGHISYEQYF. CDR3 DNA sequence: TGCAGTGCTAGGGGGTCGGGAGGACAGGGACATATTTCCTACGAGCAGTACTTC. The rearrangement links TRBV20-1 to TRBJ2-7, with a possible D match to TRBD1 (8 bases). CDR3 length equals 18 residues. In germline, CDR1 is DFQATT, CDR2 SNEGSKA (reference sequence). The V end was cut by 3 bases, the J end by 1 base, with 25 bases between.

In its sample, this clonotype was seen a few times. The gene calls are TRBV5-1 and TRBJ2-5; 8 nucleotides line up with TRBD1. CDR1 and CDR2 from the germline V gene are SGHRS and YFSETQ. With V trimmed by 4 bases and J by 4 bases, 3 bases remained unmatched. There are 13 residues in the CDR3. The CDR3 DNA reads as TGCGCCAGCAGCGGCGGGACAGGAGAGACCCAGTACTTC. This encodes CASSGGTGETQYF.

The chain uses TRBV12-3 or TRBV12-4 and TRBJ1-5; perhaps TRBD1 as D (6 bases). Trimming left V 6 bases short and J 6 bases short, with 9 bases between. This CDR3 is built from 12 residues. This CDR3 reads CASSPGAQPQHF. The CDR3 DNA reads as TGTGCCAGCAGCCCAGGGGCTCAGCCCCAGCATTTT.

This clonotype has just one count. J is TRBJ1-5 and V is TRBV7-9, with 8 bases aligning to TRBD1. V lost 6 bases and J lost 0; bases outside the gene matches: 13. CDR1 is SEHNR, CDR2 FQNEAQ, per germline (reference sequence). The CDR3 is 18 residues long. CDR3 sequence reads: CASRRPGTGGNSNQPQHF. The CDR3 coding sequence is TGTGCCAGCAGACGTCCCGGGACAGGAGGTAATAGCAATCAGCCCCAGCATTTT.

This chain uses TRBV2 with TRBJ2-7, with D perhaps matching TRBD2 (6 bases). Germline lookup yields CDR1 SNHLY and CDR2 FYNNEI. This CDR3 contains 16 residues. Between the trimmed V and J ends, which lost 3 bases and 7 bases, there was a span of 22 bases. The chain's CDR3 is CASSDPGGKVSLEQYF. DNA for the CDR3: TGTGCCAGCAGTGATCCCGGCGGGAAAGTGTCCCTTGAGCAGTACTTC.

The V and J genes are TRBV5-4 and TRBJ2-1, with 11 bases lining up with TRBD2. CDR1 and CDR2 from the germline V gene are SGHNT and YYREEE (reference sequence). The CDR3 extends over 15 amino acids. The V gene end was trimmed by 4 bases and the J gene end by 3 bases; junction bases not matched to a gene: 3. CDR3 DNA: TGTGCCAGCAGCGACACTAGCGGGGGCTACAATGAGCAGTTCTTC. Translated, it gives CASSDTSGGYNEQFF. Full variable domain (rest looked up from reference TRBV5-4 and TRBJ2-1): ETGVTQSPTHLIKTRGQQVTLRCSSQSGHNTVSWYQQALGQGPQFIFQYYREEENGRGNFPPRFSGLQFPNYSSELNVNALELDDSALYLCASSDTSGGYNEQFFGPGTRLTVL.

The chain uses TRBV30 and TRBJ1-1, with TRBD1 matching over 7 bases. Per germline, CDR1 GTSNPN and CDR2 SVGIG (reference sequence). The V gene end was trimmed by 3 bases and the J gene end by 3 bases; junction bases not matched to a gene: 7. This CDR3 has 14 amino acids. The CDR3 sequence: CAWSMTGLDTEAFF. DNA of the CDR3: TGTGCCTGGAGCATGACAGGGTTAGACACTGAAGCTTTCTTT.

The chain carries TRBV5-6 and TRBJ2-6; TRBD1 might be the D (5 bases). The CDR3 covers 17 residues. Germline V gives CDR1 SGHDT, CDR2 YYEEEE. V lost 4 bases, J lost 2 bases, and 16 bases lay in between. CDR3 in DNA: TGTGCCAGCAGCCGTACCCCCAGGGCGACTGGGGCCAACGTCCTGACTTTC. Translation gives CASSRTPRATGANVLTF. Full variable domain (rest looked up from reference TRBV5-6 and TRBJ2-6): DAGVTQSPTHLIKTRGQQVTLRCSPKSGHDTVSWYQQALGQGPQFIFQYYEEEERQRGNFPDRFSGHQFPNYSSELNVNALLLGDSALYLCASSRTPRATGANVLTFGAGSRLTVL.

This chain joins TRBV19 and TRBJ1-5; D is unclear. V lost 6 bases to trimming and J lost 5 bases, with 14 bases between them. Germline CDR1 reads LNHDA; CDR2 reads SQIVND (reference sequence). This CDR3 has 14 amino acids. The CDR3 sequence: CASRTAHGDQPQHF. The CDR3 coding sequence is TGTGCCAGTAGAACAGCCCACGGGGATCAGCCCCAGCATTTT. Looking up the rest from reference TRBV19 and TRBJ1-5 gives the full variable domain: DGGITQSPKYLFRKEGQNVTLSCEQNLNHDAMYWYRQDPGQGLRLIYYSQIVNDFQKGDIAEGYSVSREKKESFPLTVTSAQKNPTAFYLCASRTAHGDQPQHFGDGTRLSIL.

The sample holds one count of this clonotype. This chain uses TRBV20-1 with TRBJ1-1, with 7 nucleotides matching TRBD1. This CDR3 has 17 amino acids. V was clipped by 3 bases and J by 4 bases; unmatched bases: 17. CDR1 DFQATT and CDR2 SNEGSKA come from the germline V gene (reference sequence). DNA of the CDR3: TGCAGTGCTAGTGCCGGGACAGCCGTATACGGCGGCACTGAAGCTTTCTTT. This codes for CSASAGTAVYGGTEAFF.

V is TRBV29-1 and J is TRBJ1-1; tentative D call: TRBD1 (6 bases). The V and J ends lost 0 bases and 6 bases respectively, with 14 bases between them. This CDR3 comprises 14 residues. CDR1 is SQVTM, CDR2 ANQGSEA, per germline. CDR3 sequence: CSVEDHQGLAEAFF. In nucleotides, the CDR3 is TGCAGCGTTGAAGATCATCAGGGGTTGGCTGAAGCTTTCTTT.

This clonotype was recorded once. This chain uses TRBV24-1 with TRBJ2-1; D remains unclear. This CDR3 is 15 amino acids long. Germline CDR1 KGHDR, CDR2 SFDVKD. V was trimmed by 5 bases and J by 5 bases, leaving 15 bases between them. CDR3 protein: CATSGGEGRHNEQFF. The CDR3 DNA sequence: TGTGCCACCAGTGGGGGTGAAGGAAGGCACAATGAGCAGTTCTTC.

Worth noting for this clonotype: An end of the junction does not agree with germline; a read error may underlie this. The CDR3: CGVRQGTDTQYF. The CDR3 region has the DNA TGCGGCGTCCGACAGGGCACAGATACGCAGTATTTT. The chain couples TRBV29-1 to TRBJ2-3, with TRBD1 as a possible D gene (6 bases). The V gene's germline CDR1 is SQVTM and CDR2 ANQGSEA. This CDR3 region has 12 residues.

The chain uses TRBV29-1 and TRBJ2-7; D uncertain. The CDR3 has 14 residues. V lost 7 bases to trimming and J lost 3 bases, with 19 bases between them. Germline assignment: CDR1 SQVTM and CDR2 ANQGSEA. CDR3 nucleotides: TGCAGCGACGACGGTTGCGCAGTCAGCTACGAGCAGTACTTC. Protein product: CSDDGCAVSYEQYF.

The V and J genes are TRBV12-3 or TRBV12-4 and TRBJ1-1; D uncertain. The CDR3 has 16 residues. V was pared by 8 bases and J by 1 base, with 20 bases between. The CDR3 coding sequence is TGTGCCAGCCAATCTCGGTGGGCCTCCTCGAACACTGAAGCTTTCTTT. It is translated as CASQSRWASSNTEAFF.